These T cell receptor beta chains were read from a single sample in a study of blood T cells in healthy people across ages. MiXCR, run by TCRdb on the 5' RACE reads, gives a single entry per CDR3 protein. Seen here are under 800,000 distinct CDR3 sequences, over 20% observed once, and the top ten hold roughly 3.7%. The material sequenced was blood. Receptors were obtained from a man in his 70s in good health. The CDR3 runs from the conserved cysteine through the conserved F or W. Some rows have no size entry. The others give once, few or many, or a class for an expanded clone.

TRBV6-1,-,TRBJ1-2,CASSEDLAGNYGYTF
TRBV7-2,-,-,CASTRGMFGQETQYF
TRBV11-3,few,TRBJ2-1,CASSETGTSYNEQFF
TRBV27,many,TRBJ2-1,CASSTGTGGNEQFF
TRBV5-6,few,TRBJ2-2,CASSLEGRAAGELFF
TRBV7-2,-,-,CASRNPLALETQYF
TRBV28,many,TRBJ1-1,CASSFVGGRIVLNTEAFF
TRBV20-1,-,-,CSARGRYNEQFF
TRBV6-6,few,TRBJ2-7,CASSSGTRFYEQYF
TRBV12-3/TRBV12-4,few,TRBJ1-5,CASTLAGRPQHF
TRBV29-1,-,TRBJ1-5,CSVGISNQPQHF
TRBV2,-,TRBJ2-5,CASLPRAQETQYF
TRBV28,few,TRBJ2-5,CASSSRDRHQETQYF
TRBV24-1,-,TRBJ2-7,CATSDLQLGQTYEQYF
TRBV11-2,few,TRBJ1-2,CASSLTLGEGYGYTF
TRBV2,few,TRBJ2-2,CASSRLAGATGELFF
TRBV20-1,few,TRBJ2-5,CSARVGGSAETQYF
TRBV20-1,few,TRBJ2-5,CSARDGTGVGETQYF
TRBV28,few,TRBJ2-5,CASSSPVSQYF
TRBV20-1,-,TRBJ2-1,CSGVRSSYSEQFF
TRBV28,many,TRBJ2-7,CASSFQAAPYEQYF
TRBV28,few,-,CASSLGTTYEQFF
TRBV30,-,TRBJ1-2,CAWSVTSQGVDGYTF
TRBV20-1,few,TRBJ2-3,CSAAGGGGGTDTQYF
TRBV3-1,-,TRBJ2-5,CASSQEGAETQYF
TRBV29-1,many,TRBJ2-5,CSVLPTGVFSLSETQYF
TRBV6-5,many,TRBJ2-5,CASSNQETQYF
TRBV4-1,few,TRBJ2-1,CASSRGQGASNEQFF
TRBV28,-,TRBJ2-5,CASSFGGEKTQYF
TRBV20-1,-,TRBJ1-2,CSARGDIPRGGYTF
TRBV12-3/TRBV12-4,few,TRBJ1-1,CASSLALGLAAAFF
TRBV12-3/TRBV12-4,-,TRBJ1-6,CASTWDRAGNSPLHF
TRBV6-1,few,TRBJ2-1,CASSEREFGGYNEQFF
TRBV2,few,TRBJ2-7,CAGGQSYEQYF
TRBV20-1,many,TRBJ2-5,CSARRDTSGSTETQYF
TRBV4-1,-,TRBJ2-5,CASSQEPGRVTQYF
TRBV29-1,-,TRBJ1-2,CSVTEGYTF
TRBV19,few,TRBJ1-5,CASRSVTVYNQPQHF
TRBV20-1,-,TRBJ2-3,CSNRLRGLAGDYSTDTQYF
TRBV7-9,-,TRBJ2-1,CASSRWRDMGDNEQFF
TRBV28,few,TRBJ2-1,CASSFGGATNEQFF
TRBV12-3/TRBV12-4,-,TRBJ2-7,CASSRFSYEQYF
TRBV2,-,TRBJ2-7,CASQLAGGDEQYF
TRBV5-1,-,TRBJ2-7,CASSPWAGINYEQYF
TRBV2,-,TRBJ2-2,CASSDVTGNTGELFF
TRBV12-3/TRBV12-4,few,-,CASSPDGINEQFF
TRBV5-4,-,-,CASSPPELALHNEQFF
TRBV7-3,many,TRBJ2-5,CASSLTAGSAETQYF
TRBV7-9,-,TRBJ2-3,CASSPLAGDLKHF
TRBV7-9,-,TRBJ2-2,CASSKLDSVQLDTGELFF
TRBV20-1,few,TRBJ2-5,CSARGSPLETQYF
TRBV9,few,TRBJ2-3,CASSVEGDRGTDTQYF
TRBV7-2,-,TRBJ2-3,CASSVSGRKSTDTQYF
TRBV20-1,-,TRBJ2-3,CSAPPGTSGRASSTDTQYF
TRBV6-6,-,TRBJ2-3,CASSSVGTDTQYF
TRBV7-2,many,TRBJ2-5,CASSKTGYETQYF
TRBV28,-,TRBJ2-3,CASSLDRVVTDTQYF